This T cell receptor (beta chain) was profiled in a study of T cell responses to AZD1222 COVID-19 vaccine. Study-wide background: Second doses at about 4 or about 12 weeks were pooled.

This clone is a singleton in its sample. As yet, its antigen is unknown. Sequencing used immunoSEQ multiplex PCR; TCRdb keeps in-frame clones, though not all of them. This sample yields approximately 80,000 clones, of which around 89% are seen a single time; around 29% belongs to the top ten. Study observations and caveats: Spike-wide vaccine-associated CD4 TCRs dominated at 160-218 and 743-854. Clonal diversity was possibly underestimated, and the donors were mostly white British, with more females. Among spike-specific TCRs, nearly half reportedly target unmutated variant regions.

V was trimmed by 1 base and J by 7 bases, leaving 5 bases between them. The V gene's germline CDR1 is SEHNR and CDR2 FQNEAQ (reference sequence). CDR3 length: 12 residues. The sequence was obtained from an adult in good health. This specimen was peripheral blood, taken on day 0 of AZD1222 vaccination. The chain employs TRBV7-9 and TRBJ1-5; no reliable D call. CDR3 nucleotides: TGTGCCAGCAGCTTAGGTTTCCAGCCCCAGCATTTT. This gives the protein CASSLGFQPQHF.